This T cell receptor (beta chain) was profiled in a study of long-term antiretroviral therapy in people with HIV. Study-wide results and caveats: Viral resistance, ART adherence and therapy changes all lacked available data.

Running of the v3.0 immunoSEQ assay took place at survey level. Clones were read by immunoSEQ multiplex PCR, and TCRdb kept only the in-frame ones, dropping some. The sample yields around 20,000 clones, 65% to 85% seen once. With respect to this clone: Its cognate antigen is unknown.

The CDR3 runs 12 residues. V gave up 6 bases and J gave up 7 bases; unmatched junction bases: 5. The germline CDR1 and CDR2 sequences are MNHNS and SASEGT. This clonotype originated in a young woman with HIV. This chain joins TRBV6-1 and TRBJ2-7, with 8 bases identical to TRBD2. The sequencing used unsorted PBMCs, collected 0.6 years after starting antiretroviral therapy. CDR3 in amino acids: CASSGGRLEQYF. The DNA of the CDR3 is TGTGCCAGCAGCGGCGGGAGGCTGGAGCAGTACTTC.